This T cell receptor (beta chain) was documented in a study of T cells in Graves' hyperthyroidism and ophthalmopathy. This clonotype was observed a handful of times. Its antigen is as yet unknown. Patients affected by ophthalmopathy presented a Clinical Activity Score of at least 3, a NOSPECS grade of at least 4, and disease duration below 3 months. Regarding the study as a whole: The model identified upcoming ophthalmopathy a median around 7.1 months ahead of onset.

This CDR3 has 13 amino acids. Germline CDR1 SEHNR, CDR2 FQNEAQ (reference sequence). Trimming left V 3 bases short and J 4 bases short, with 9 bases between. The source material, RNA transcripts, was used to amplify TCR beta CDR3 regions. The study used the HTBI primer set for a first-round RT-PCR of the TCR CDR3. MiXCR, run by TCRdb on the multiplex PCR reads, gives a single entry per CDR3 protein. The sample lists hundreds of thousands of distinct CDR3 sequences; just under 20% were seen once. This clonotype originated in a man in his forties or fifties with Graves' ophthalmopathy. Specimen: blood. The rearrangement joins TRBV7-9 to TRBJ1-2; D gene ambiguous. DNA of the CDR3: TGTGCCAGCAGCTTCCCCGGGGTCTATGGCTACACCTTC. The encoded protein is CASSFPGVYGYTF.